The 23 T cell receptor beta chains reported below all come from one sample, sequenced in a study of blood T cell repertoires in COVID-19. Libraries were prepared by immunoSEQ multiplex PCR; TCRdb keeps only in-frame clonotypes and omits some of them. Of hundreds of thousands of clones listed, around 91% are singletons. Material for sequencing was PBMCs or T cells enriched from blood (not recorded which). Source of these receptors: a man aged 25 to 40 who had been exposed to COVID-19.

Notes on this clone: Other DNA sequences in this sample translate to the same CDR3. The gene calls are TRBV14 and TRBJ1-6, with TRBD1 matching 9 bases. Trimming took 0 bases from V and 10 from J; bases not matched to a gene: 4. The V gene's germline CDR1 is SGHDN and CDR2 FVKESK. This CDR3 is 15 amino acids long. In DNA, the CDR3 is TGTGCCAGCAGCCAAGAAGGGACAGGGATCTCACCCCTCCACTTT. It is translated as CASSQEGTGISPLHF.

CDR3 sequence reads: CASSRTGTGEQYF. CDR3 nucleotides: TGTGCCAGCAGCCGGACAGGGACAGGTGAGCAGTACTTC. The chain is built from TRBV5-6 and TRBJ2-7, with 8 positions matching TRBD1. The CDR3 spans 13 residues. V lost 4 bases to trimming and J lost 7 bases; unmatched junction nucleotides: 7. Germline CDR1 SGHDT, CDR2 YYEEEE.

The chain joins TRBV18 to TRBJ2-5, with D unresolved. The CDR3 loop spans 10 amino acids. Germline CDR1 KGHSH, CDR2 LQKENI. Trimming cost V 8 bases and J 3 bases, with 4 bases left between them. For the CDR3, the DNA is TGTGCCAGCGGAGAAGAGACCCAGTACTTC. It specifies CASGEETQYF.

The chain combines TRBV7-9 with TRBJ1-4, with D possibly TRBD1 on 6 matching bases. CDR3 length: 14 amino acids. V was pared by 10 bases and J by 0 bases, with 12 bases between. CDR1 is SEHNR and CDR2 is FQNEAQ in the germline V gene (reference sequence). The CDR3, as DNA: TGTGCCACCGAAAGACAGGCAACTAATGAAAAACTGTTTTTT. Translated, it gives CATERQATNEKLFF.

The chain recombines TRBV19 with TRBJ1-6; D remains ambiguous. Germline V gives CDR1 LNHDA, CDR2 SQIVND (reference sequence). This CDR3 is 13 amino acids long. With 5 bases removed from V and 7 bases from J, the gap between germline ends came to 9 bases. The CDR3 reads CASSRDSNSPLHF. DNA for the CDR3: TGTGCCAGTAGTCGGGATTCCAATTCACCCCTCCACTTT. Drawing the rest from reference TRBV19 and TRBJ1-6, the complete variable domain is DGGITQSPKYLFRKEGQNVTLSCEQNLNHDAMYWYRQDPGQGLRLIYYSQIVNDFQKGDIAEGYSVSREKKESFPLTVTSAQKNPTAFYLCASSRDSNSPLHFGNGTRLTVT.

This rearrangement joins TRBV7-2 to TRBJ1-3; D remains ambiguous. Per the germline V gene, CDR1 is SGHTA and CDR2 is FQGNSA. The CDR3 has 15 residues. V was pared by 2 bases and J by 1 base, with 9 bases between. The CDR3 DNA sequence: TGTGCCAGCAGCTTATTGCGAGGGTCTGGAAACACCATATATTTT. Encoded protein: CASSLLRGSGNTIYF.

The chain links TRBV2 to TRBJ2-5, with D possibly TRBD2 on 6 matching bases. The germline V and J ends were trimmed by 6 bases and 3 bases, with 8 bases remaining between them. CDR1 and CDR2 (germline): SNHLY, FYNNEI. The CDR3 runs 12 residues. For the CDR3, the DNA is TGTGCCAGCAGCTGGACTAAAGAGACCCAGTACTTC. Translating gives CASSWTKETQYF.

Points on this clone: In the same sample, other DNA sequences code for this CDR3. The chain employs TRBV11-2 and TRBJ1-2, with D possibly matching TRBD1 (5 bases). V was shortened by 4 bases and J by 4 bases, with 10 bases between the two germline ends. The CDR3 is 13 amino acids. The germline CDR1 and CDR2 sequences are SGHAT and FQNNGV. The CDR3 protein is CASSSGALYGYTF. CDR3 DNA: TGTGCCAGCAGCTCTGGGGCCCTCTATGGCTACACCTTC.

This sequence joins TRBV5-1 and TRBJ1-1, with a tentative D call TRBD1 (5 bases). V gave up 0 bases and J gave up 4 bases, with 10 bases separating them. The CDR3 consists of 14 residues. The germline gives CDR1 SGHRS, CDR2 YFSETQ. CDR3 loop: CASSLEQGLTEAFF. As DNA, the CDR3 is TGCGCCAGCAGCTTGGAGCAGGGACTCACTGAAGCTTTCTTT.

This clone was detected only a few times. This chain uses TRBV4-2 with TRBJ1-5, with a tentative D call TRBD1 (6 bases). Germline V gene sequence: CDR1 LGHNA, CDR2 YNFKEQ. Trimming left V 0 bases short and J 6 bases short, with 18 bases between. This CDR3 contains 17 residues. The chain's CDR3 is CASSQDLQPQGSQPQHF. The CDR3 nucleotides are TGTGCCAGCAGCCAAGATCTTCAGCCCCAGGGGTCTCAGCCCCAGCATTTT.

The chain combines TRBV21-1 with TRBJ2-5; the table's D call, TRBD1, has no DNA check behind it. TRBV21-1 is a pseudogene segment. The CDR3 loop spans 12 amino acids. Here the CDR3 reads CATPGGVETQYF. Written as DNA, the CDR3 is TGTGCCACCCCAGGGGGCGTAGAGACCCAGTACTTC.

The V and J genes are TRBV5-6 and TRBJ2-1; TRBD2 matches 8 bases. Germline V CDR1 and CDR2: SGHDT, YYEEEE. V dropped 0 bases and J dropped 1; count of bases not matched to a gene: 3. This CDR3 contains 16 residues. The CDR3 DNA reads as TGTGCCAGCAGCTTGGGCAGCGGGGGATCCTACAATGAGCAGTTCTTC. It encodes CASSLGSGGSYNEQFF.

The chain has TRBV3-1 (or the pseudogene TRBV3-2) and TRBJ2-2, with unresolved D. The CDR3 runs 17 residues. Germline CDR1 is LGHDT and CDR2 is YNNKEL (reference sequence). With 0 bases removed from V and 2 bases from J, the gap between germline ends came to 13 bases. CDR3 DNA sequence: TGTGCCAGCAGCCAAGATCCCAGTGTACCAAACACCGGGGAGCTGTTTTTT. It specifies CASSQDPSVPNTGELFF.

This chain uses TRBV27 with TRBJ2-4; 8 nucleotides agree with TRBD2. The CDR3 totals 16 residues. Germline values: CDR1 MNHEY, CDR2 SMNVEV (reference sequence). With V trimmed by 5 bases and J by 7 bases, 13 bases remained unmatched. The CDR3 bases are TGTGCCAGCAGTCTCCGGGGGGGGCTAGATCCTAACATTCAGTACTTC. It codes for CASSLRGGLDPNIQYF.

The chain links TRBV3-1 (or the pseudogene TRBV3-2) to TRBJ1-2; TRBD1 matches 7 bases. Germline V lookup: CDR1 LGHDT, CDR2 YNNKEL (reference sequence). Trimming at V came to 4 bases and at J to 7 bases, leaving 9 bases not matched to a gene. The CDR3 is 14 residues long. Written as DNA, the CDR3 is TGTGCCAGCAGCCCCGGGACAGCTAAGTTTGGCTACACCTTC. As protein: CASSPGTAKFGYTF.

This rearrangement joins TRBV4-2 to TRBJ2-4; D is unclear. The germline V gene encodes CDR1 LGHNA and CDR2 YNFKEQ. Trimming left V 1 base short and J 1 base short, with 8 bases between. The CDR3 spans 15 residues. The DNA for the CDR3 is TGTGCCAGCAGCCAAGCGCAGGTCGCCAAAAACATTCAGTACTTC. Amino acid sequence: CASSQAQVAKNIQYF.

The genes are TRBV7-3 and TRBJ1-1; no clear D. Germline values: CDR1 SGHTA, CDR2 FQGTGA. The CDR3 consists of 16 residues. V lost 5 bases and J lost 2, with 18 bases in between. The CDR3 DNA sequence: TGTGCCAGCAGCCCACGACCTCGACACACAAACACTGAAGCTTTCTTT. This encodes CASSPRPRHTNTEAFF.

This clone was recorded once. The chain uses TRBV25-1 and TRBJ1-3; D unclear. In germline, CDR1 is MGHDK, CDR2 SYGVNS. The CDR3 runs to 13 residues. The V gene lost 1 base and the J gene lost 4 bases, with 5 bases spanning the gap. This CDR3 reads CASSESLGNTIYF. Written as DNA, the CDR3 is TGTGCCAGCAGTGAATCTCTAGGAAACACCATATATTTT.

DNA for the CDR3: TGCGCCAGCAGCCAAGATTTGAGTCAGCCCCAGCATTTT. It encodes CASSQDLSQPQHF. The chain joins TRBV4-3 to TRBJ1-5; D gene ambiguous. V lost 0 bases and J lost 6, with 6 bases in between. CDR1 is LGHNA, CDR2 YSLEER, per germline. The CDR3 consists of 13 residues.

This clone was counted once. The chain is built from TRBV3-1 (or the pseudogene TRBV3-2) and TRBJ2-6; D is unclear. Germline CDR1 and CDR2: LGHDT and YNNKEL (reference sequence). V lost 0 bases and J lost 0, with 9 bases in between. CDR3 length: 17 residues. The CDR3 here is CASSQDGGPSGANVLTF. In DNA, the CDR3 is TGTGCCAGCAGCCAAGACGGCGGTCCCTCTGGGGCCAACGTCCTGACTTTC.

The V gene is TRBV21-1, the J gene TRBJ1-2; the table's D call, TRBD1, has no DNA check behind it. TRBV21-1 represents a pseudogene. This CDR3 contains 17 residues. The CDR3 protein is CASSKPGRARGGYGYTF. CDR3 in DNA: TGTGCCAGCAGCAAACCGGGCAGGGCAAGAGGGGGCTATGGCTACACCTTC.

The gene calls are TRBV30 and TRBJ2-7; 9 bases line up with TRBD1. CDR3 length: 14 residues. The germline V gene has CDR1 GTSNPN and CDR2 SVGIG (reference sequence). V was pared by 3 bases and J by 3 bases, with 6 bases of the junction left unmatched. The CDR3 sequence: CAWRFGTGLYEQYF. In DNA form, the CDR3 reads TGTGCCTGGAGATTTGGGACAGGGCTCTACGAGCAGTACTTC.

CDR3 in amino acids: CATQNYNQPQHF. The CDR3 nucleotides read TGTGCCACCCAAAACTACAATCAGCCCCAGCATTTT. The gene calls are TRBV19 and TRBJ1-5, with D unresolved. V lost 10 bases and J 3 bases, leaving 10 bases between the germline ends. Per the germline V gene, CDR1 is LNHDA and CDR2 is SQIVND (reference sequence). The CDR3 spans 12 residues.